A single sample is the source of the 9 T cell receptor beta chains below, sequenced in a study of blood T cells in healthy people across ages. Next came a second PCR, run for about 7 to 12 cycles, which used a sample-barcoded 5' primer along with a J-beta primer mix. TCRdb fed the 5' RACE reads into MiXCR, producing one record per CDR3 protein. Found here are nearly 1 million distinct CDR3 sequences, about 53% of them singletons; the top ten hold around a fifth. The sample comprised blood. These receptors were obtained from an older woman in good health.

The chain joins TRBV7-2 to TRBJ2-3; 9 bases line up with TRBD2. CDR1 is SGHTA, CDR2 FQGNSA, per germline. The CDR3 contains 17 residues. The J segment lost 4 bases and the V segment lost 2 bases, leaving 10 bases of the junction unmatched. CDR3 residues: CASSLRAGGTTSDTQYF. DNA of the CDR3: TGTGCCAGCAGCTTACGCGCGGGAGGGACAACATCAGATACGCAGTATTTT.

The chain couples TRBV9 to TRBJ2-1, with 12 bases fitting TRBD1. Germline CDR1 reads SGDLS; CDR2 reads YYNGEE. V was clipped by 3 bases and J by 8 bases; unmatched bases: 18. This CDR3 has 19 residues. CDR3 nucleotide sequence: TGTGCCAGCAGCGCCAATCCATCGACCGGGACAGGGGGCCTTGATGAGCAGTTCTTC. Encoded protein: CASSANPSTGTGGLDEQFF. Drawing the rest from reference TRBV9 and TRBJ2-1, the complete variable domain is DSGVTQTPKHLITATGQRVTLRCSPRSGDLSVYWYQQSLDQGLQFLIQYYNGEERAKGNILERFSAQQFPDLHSELNLSSLELGDSALYFCASSANPSTGTGGLDEQFFGPGTRLTVL.

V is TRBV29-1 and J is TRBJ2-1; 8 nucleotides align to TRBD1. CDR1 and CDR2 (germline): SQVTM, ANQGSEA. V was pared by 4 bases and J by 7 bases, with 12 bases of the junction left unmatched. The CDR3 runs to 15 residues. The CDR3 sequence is CSVGLRTGQRNEQFF. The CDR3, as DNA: TGCAGCGTTGGCCTCCGGACAGGGCAAAGAAATGAGCAGTTCTTC.

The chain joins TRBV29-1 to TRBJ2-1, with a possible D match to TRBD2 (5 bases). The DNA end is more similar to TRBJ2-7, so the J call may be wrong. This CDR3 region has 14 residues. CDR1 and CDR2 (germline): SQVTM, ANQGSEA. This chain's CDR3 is CSVEFGILYNEQYF. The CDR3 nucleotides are TGCAGCGTTGAATTCGGGATTTTGTACAATGAGCAGTACTTC.

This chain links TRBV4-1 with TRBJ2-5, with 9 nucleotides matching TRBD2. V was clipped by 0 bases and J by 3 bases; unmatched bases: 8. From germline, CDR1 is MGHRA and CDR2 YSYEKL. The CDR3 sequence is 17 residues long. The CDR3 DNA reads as TGCGCCAGCAGCCAAGAGCTGGGGCGGGAGGGGAAAGAGACCCAGTACTTC. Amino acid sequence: CASSQELGREGKETQYF.

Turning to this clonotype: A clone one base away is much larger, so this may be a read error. CDR3 bases: TGTGCCAGCAGATACAAAGAGACCCAGTACTTC. It codes for CASRYKETQYF. The V and J genes are TRBV11-2 and TRBJ2-5; D call uncertain. The germline V gene has CDR1 SGHAT and CDR2 FQNNGV. Deletions cut 6 bases from V and 3 bases from J, with 5 bases between. The CDR3 sequence is 11 residues long.

CDR3: CASSPGRGGLFF. CDR3 in DNA: TGTGCCAGCTCACCCGGCAGGGGAGGACTGTTTTTT. This chain connects TRBV18 to TRBJ1-4; D may be TRBD1 (6 bases). Germline loops: CDR1 KGHSH, CDR2 LQKENI. Deletions cut 3 bases from V and 13 bases from J, with 12 bases between. This CDR3 spans 12 amino acids.

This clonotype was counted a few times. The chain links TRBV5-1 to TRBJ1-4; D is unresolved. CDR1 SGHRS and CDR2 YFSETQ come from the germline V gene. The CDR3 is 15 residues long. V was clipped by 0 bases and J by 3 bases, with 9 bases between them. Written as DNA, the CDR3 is TGCGCCAGCAGCTTGGAACACCAACCTAATGAAAAACTGTTTTTT. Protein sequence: CASSLEHQPNEKLFF.

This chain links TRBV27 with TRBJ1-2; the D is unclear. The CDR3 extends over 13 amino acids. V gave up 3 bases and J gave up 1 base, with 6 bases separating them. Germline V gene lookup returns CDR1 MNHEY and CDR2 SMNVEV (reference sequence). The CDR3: CASSFDNNYGYTF. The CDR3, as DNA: TGTGCCAGCAGTTTCGACAATAACTATGGCTACACCTTC.